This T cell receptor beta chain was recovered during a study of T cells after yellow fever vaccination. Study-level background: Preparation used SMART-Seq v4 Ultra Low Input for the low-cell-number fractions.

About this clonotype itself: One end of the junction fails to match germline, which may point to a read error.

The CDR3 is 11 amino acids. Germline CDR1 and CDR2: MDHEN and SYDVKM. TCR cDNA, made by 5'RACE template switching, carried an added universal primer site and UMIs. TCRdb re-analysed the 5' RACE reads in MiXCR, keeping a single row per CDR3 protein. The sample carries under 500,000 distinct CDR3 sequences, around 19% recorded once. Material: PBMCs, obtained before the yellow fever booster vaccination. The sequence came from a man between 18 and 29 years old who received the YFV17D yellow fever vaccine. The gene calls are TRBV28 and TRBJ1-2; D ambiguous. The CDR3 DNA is TGTGCCAGCACTTTAGGAGGTGGCTACACCTTC. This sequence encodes CASTLGGGYTF.